This entry is about one T cell receptor (beta chain). In its sample, this clone was seen a few times. Its antigen is still unknown. Base qualities are not provided; no much larger clone lies one nucleotide away. This record belongs to a study of blood T cell repertoires in COVID-19 (dated by TCRdb to 2018 to 2020). About the investigation overall: Samples from collaborators originated in the United States, Italy and Spain and spanned both the acute and convalescent phases of COVID-19. The material from the prospective study consisted of cDNA or gDNA derived from T cells, B-cell-depleted T cells, or PBMCs. Deeply sampled blood TCRbeta repertoires from subjects exposed to, actively infected with, or recovered from COVID-19 were included in the dataset. A freely available public database, intended as a resource for researchers studying the immune response to SARS-CoV-2, is where the repertoires were released. The samples were drawn from two sources: the first 160 participants of the ongoing ImmuneRACE study, and fewer than 1,500 subjects contributed by 6 global collaborators. Nearly every sample came with metadata listing a de-identified subject ID, COVID-19 status, age in years and sex. HLA class I and class II types, where available, came from metadata supplied by the sample provider rather than from assay-based typing. Study-wide findings and limitations: Clinical and demographic metadata were provided uncurated, with the amount varying by source and participant.

The germline V gene encodes CDR1 MDHEN and CDR2 SYDVKM. Germline trimming amounts to 4 bases on V and 4 bases on J, with 6 as the count of junction bases outside the gene matches. The CDR3 holds 14 amino acids from the cysteine to the phenylalanine. The read is trimmed to its CDR3 DNA, 42 bases read in frame from base 1. In the prospective study, participants were roughly 18 to 89 years old, resided in about two dozen geographic areas of the United States, and were enrolled through a virtual design. To assign participants to cohorts, the prospective study relied on clinical history that participants themselves reported in a screening survey and a study questionnaire. Mobile phlebotomists in the prospective study collected whole blood, serum and a nasopharyngeal or oropharyngeal swab from every participant. Prospective study participants could optionally give additional blood draws and questionnaires over an approximately two-month period. Before DNA extraction, blood samples from the prospective study were shipped at room temperature or frozen.

TCRbeta CDR3 regions were amplified from genomic DNA by means of the immunoSEQ Assay, a bias-controlled multiplex PCR. The source study handled its data this way. Within the assay, amplification of reference gene primers was used to estimate how many nucleated cells each sample contained. Sequence reads were collapsed and filtered to measure the absolute abundance of every unique TCRbeta CDR3 rearrangement. Productive Simpson clonality was computed per sample as the square root of Simpson's diversity index over productive rearrangements. TCRdb re-hosts the immuneACCESS table, in-frame sequences only. Its copies lack some clones; in the studies checked, an unresolved V gene accounts for under half of them, and the cause for the rest is not known. That table furnishes V, J and clone size, whereas the DNA furnished D and trimming. For this sample there are about 160,000 clones; 80% to 90% appear just once. Of the sample, about 4% is held by the ten largest clones.

The sequenced sample consisted of PBMCs or T cells enriched from blood (not recorded which). The chain employs TRBV28 and TRBJ1-2; TRBD1 agrees with 7 junctional bases. The TCR was taken from a woman between 45 and 60 years old in a cohort exposed to, infected with or recovered from COVID-19 (not recorded which). The CDR3 reads CASSSTGMGYGYTF. Here is the DNA: TGTGCCAGCAGTTCGACAGGGATGGGCTATGGCTACACCTTC.